The 8 T cell receptor beta chains presented below share a single source sample, sequenced in a study of shared clonotypes between healthy human individuals. Positive CCR7 selection of CD45RO-negative cells yielded the naive CD8 cells, and terminally differentiated effector memory CD45RA+ cells were excluded. The assay was immunoSEQ multiplex PCR, and TCRdb's table has in-frame clones only and misses some. The sample contains about 680,000 clones, about 91% of which appear only once. Sequenced: naive CD8+ T cells sorted from blood. Receptors originate from a man aged 25-45 years in good health.

CDR3 nucleotides: TGTGCCAGTTTAATACCGGGACAGAGACTCAATCAGCCCCAGCATTTT. Its translation is CASLIPGQRLNQPQHF. The V gene is TRBV11-3, the J gene TRBJ1-5, with TRBD1 matching over 7 bases. The CDR3 has 16 amino acids. CDR1 and CDR2 (germline): SGHNT, YENEEA. The junction had 14 bases not matched to a gene; V was cut back by 9 bases and J by 3 bases.

This rearrangement joins TRBV15 to TRBJ1-2, with 8 nucleotides matching TRBD1. This CDR3 comprises 14 residues. Germline V CDR1 and CDR2: LNHNV, YYDKDF (reference sequence). V was pared by 2 bases and J by 4 bases, with 3 bases of the junction left unmatched. CDR3 loop: CATSRNTGGYGYTF. The CDR3 coding sequence is TGTGCCACCAGCAGAAACACAGGGGGCTATGGCTACACCTTC. Full variable domain (rest looked up from reference TRBV15 and TRBJ1-2): DAMVIQNPRYQVTQFGKPVTLSCSQTLNHNVMYWYQQKSSQAPKLLFHYYDKDFNNEADTPDNFQSRRPNTSFCFLDIRSPGLGDTAMYLCATSRNTGGYGYTFGSGTRLTVV.

This clone was counted once. The CDR3 here is CASSQGREGPYEQFF. The DNA for the CDR3 is TGCGCCAGCAGCCAAGGGCGGGAGGGCCCATATGAGCAGTTCTTC. The V gene is TRBV4-3, the J gene TRBJ2-1, with 9 bases fitting TRBD2. V lost 1 base, J lost 8 bases, and 6 bases stayed unmatched. This CDR3 has 15 residues. Germline V CDR1 and CDR2: LGHNA, YSLEER.

CDR3 sequence reads: CASSFGLAGNEQFF. The CDR3 coding sequence is TGTGCCAGCAGTTTCGGACTAGCGGGCAATGAGCAGTTCTTC. V gene TRBV27 combines with J gene TRBJ2-1; 11 positions match TRBD2. V shed 3 bases and J 6 bases; nucleotides not matched to a gene: 1. Germline CDR1 and CDR2: MNHEY and SMNVEV (reference sequence). The CDR3 has 14 amino acids.

The chain has TRBV28 and TRBJ2-7; no reliable D call. The CDR3 has 16 amino acids. The germline CDR1 and CDR2 sequences are MDHEN and SYDVKM. Between the trimmed V and J ends, which lost 6 bases and 3 bases, there was a span of 21 bases. As DNA, the CDR3 is TGTGCCAGCAGGCTCAGAGATGTTAACGATTTCTACGAGCAGTACTTC. Amino acids: CASRLRDVNDFYEQYF.

V usage is TRBV11-2 and J usage is TRBJ2-2; TRBD1 aligns across 9 bases. CDR1 and CDR2 from the germline V gene are SGHAT and FQNNGV. The CDR3 is 17 residues long. V shed 4 bases and J 5 bases; nucleotides not matched to a gene: 11. CDR3: CASSSSTGQGRTGELFF. In nucleotides, the CDR3 is TGTGCCAGCAGCTCCTCCACCGGACAGGGGCGTACCGGGGAGCTGTTTTTT.

The CDR3 sequence is CSVRFNEQFF. The CDR3 coding sequence is TGCAGCGTTCGCTTCAATGAGCAGTTCTTC. The chain uses TRBV29-1 and TRBJ2-1; D uncertain. CDR1 is SQVTM and CDR2 is ANQGSEA in the germline V gene. V lost 5 bases and J 6 bases, leaving 5 bases between the germline ends. This CDR3 contains 10 residues.

The rearrangement joins TRBV7-9 to TRBJ1-3; 7 bases match TRBD1. V gave up 6 bases and J gave up 7 bases; unmatched junction bases: 18. Germline V gene data show CDR1 as SEHNR and CDR2 as FQNEAQ (reference sequence). The length of the CDR3 is 17 residues. CDR3 amino acids: CASRPPIPLTGRNTIYF. The CDR3 DNA reads as TGTGCCAGCAGACCACCAATCCCACTGACAGGGCGGAACACCATATATTTT.